This T cell receptor beta chain was captured in a study of cytomegalovirus exposure and HLA in healthy donors. Study-level information: About 200 million T cells yielded approximately 110 million unique TCR beta sequences in earlier analysis. Study-wide results and limits: A later analysis showed that HLA-associated TCR beta chains had undergone more clonal expansion than equally common others. One variant, a missense change in DCLRE1C, was linked in a later analysis to TCR beta V- and J-gene trimming.

Concerning this clone: Antigen unknown.

PCR used 60 Vbeta primers and 13 Jbeta primers. Using immunoSEQ multiplex PCR, the repertoire was profiled, and TCRdb retains in-frame clones only, with some absent. The repertoire holds roughly 93,000 clones, more than 60% seen once, with roughly 8.8% in the top ten. This CDR3 is built from 15 residues. V lost 0 bases, J lost 6 bases, and 11 bases lay in between. Germline CDR1 reads MNHNY; CDR2 reads SVGAGI (reference sequence). This receptor was obtained from a human donor in good health. The genes are TRBV6-6 and TRBJ1-4, with no clear D. Material: PBMCs. CDR3 protein: CASSYSARLDEKLFF. DNA of the CDR3: TGTGCCAGCAGTTACTCAGCAAGGCTAGATGAAAAACTGTTTTTT.